These 30 T cell receptor beta chains were all obtained from the same sample, sequenced in a study of CD8 T cells in Susac syndrome. cDNA came from about 0.46 to 1 ug RNA primed by random hexamers. TCRdb analysed the immunoSEQ multiplex PCR reads with MiXCR anew, one entry per CDR3 protein. Of about 300,000 distinct CDR3 sequences in the sample, around 92% are singletons; the top ten hold roughly 0.07%. Sequenced material: CD4+ T cells from PBMCs. Receptors were obtained from a human donor with multiple sclerosis.

CDR3 nucleotide sequence: TGTGCCAGCAGCTTAGGTCCGGGGAATACGGGAAACACCATATATTTT. This translates into CASSLGPGNTGNTIYF. V gene TRBV7-2 combines with J gene TRBJ1-3; D gene unclear. Trimming pared 1 base from V and 4 bases from J, leaving 14 bases between. The germline gives CDR1 SGHTA, CDR2 FQGNSA. CDR3 length equals 16 residues.

The chain employs TRBV5-1 and TRBJ1-6, with 7 nucleotides matching TRBD1. The CDR3 runs 16 residues. Unmatched junction bases numbered 7, after V lost 2 bases and J lost 5 bases. CDR1 is SGHRS, CDR2 YFSETQ, per germline. The CDR3 here is CASSFRDSGDNSPLHF. The CDR3 DNA follows: TGCGCCAGCAGCTTCCGGGACAGTGGGGATAATTCACCCCTCCACTTT.

The chain recombines TRBV4-1 with TRBJ1-2; D unresolved. Trimming cost V 1 base and J 4 bases, with 10 bases left between them. Germline V lookup: CDR1 MGHRA, CDR2 YSYEKL. CDR3 length: 14 residues. CDR3 bases: TGCGCCAGCAGCCAAGCGGGAAGTCTCTATGGCTACACCTTC. Protein product: CASSQAGSLYGYTF.

The chain carries TRBV11-3 and TRBJ2-3; D is uncertain. The CDR3 consists of 13 residues. Trimming pared 1 base from V and 7 bases from J, leaving 9 bases between. CDR1 is SGHNT, CDR2 YENEEA, per germline. The CDR3 nucleotides read TGTGCCAGCAGCTTAGGGCCCTCGAATACGCAGTATTTT. Residues: CASSLGPSNTQYF.

The chain links TRBV4-3 to TRBJ2-1, with a weak D call TRBD2 (5 bases). V was cut by 0 bases and J by 1 base, with 16 bases left in between. Germline CDR1 and CDR2: LGHNA and YSLEER. The CDR3 runs 18 residues. CDR3 amino acids: CASSQDSSRRQSYNEQFF. In nucleotides, the CDR3 is TGCGCCAGCAGCCAAGATTCGAGCCGGAGGCAGTCCTACAATGAGCAGTTCTTC.

The count of this clonotype is one. The chain employs TRBV10-3 and TRBJ2-3; D is unresolved. The CDR3 contains 15 residues. Germline CDR1 reads ENHRY; CDR2 reads SYGVKD. Trimming left V 2 bases short and J 0 bases short, with 9 bases between. CDR3 bases: TGTGCCATCAGTGAGCGTCCAAGCAGCACAGATACGCAGTATTTT. Translating it yields CAISERPSSTDTQYF.

The CDR3 sequence: CATSDSPGQLNQPQHF. In DNA, the CDR3 is TGTGCCACCAGTGATTCACCGGGACAGCTCAATCAGCCCCAGCATTTT. The chain is built from TRBV24-1 and TRBJ1-5, with 7 nucleotides matching TRBD1. CDR1 and CDR2 (germline): KGHDR, SFDVKD. The J segment lost 3 bases and the V segment lost 2 bases, leaving 6 bases of the junction unmatched. The CDR3 extends over 16 amino acids.

The genes are TRBV12-5 and TRBJ1-5; D is unclear. This CDR3 spans 14 amino acids. V was cut by 4 bases and J by 2 bases, with 9 bases left in between. Germline V lookup: CDR1 LGHNT, CDR2 FRNRAP. The CDR3 nucleotides are TGTGCTAGTGGTTCACCCCGGGGCAATCAGCCCCAGCATTTT. It is translated as CASGSPRGNQPQHF.

The chain couples TRBV29-1 to TRBJ1-3, with D possibly being TRBD1 (5 bases). Germline CDR1 and CDR2: SQVTM and ANQGSEA. Trimming removed 4 bases from V and 3 bases from J, with 10 bases in between. The CDR3 is made up of 13 amino acids. The CDR3 DNA reads TGCAGCGTTGCAGTTACAGGTGGAAACACCATATATTTT. Encoded protein: CSVAVTGGNTIYF.

The chain employs TRBV5-1 and TRBJ2-7, with D unresolved. V gave up 0 bases and J gave up 7 bases, with 14 bases separating them. In germline, CDR1 is SGHRS, CDR2 YFSETQ. This CDR3 has 14 residues. CDR3 DNA: TGCGCCAGCAGCTTGGACGTCACAACGGAAGAGCAGTACTTC. Translated: CASSLDVTTEEQYF.

V usage is TRBV7-8 and J usage is TRBJ2-5; D is unclear. The CDR3 covers 16 residues. V was trimmed by 5 bases and J by 9 bases, leaving 25 bases between them. From germline, CDR1 is SGHVS and CDR2 FQNEAQ. The CDR3 nucleotides are TGTGCCAGCAGCCTGCCCCGGCGAATCGGAGAGAGACCCCAGTACTTC. This gives the protein CASSLPRRIGERPQYF. Supplemented by reference TRBV7-8 and TRBJ2-5, the full variable domain reads GAGVSQSPRYKVAKRGQDVALRCDPISGHVSLFWYQQALGQGPEFLTYFQNEAQLDKSGLPSDRFFAERPEGSVSTLKIQRTQQEDSAVYLCASSLPRRIGERPQYFGPGTRLLVL.

This chain uses TRBV5-1 with TRBJ2-2, with 8 bases that match TRBD2. Looked up from germline, CDR1 is SGHRS and CDR2 is YFSETQ. J was trimmed by 1 base and V by 7 bases; bases with no gene match: 6. The CDR3 totals 15 residues. The CDR3 sequence: CASHNSGKNTGELFF. The CDR3 bases are TGCGCCAGCCACAATAGCGGGAAGAACACCGGGGAGCTGTTTTTT.

The CDR3 protein is CASSLMAGGTDTQYF. The CDR3 coding sequence is TGCGCCAGCAGCTTGATGGCGGGGGGCACAGATACGCAGTATTTT. The gene calls are TRBV5-1 and TRBJ2-3, with 7 nucleotides matching TRBD2. V dropped 1 base and J dropped 1; count of bases not matched to a gene: 3. There are 15 residues in the CDR3. Germline V gene lookup returns CDR1 SGHRS and CDR2 YFSETQ.

The CDR3 loop reads CAAGGGENSPLHF. For the CDR3, the DNA is TGTGCGGCCGGGGGCGGGGAAAATTCACCCCTCCACTTT. The chain combines TRBV7-8 with TRBJ1-6; D is possibly TRBD1 (6 bases). The CDR3 loop spans 13 amino acids. The germline gives CDR1 SGHVS, CDR2 FQNEAQ. Looking up the rest from reference TRBV7-8 and TRBJ1-6 gives the full variable domain: GAGVSQSPRYKVAKRGQDVALRCDPISGHVSLFWYQQALGQGPEFLTYFQNEAQLDKSGLPSDRFFAERPEGSVSTLKIQRTQQEDSAVYLCAAGGGENSPLHFGNGTRLTVT.

This clonotype occurred a few times. V gene TRBV6-5 combines with J gene TRBJ1-1; D is unclear. The CDR3 extends over 11 amino acids. V lost 6 bases, J lost 1 base, and 3 bases lay in between. The V gene's germline CDR1 is MNHEY and CDR2 SVGAGI. The CDR3 nucleotides read TGTGCCAGCAGGGAGAACACTGAAGCTTTCTTT. Amino acid sequence: CASRENTEAFF.

The rearrangement uses TRBV5-1 and TRBJ2-4; TRBD1 agrees at 11 bases. The CDR3 is 15 residues long. V was clipped by 0 bases and J by 7 bases; unmatched bases: 3. The germline CDR1 and CDR2 sequences are SGHRS and YFSETQ. In DNA form, the CDR3 reads TGCGCCAGCAGCTTGGTAGGGACAGGGGGGAACATTCAGTACTTC. Amino acids: CASSLVGTGGNIQYF.

The J gene is TRBJ2-7, the V gene TRBV7-3; D unclear. Germline V gene sequence: CDR1 SGHTA, CDR2 FQGTGA. V was trimmed by 0 bases and J by 7 bases, leaving 10 bases between them. CDR3 length: 13 amino acids. The DNA of the CDR3 is TGTGCCAGCAGCTTAACGCCGGTGGAGGAGCAGTACTTC. It encodes CASSLTPVEEQYF.

The genes are TRBV7-9 and TRBJ2-3; unclear D gene. The CDR3 covers 11 residues. Germline lookup yields CDR1 SEHNR and CDR2 FQNEAQ (reference sequence). V gave up 7 bases and J gave up 2 bases, with 4 bases separating them. The CDR3, as DNA: TGTGCCAGCACCACCACAGATACGCAGTATTTT. Protein: CASTTTDTQYF.

The chain combines TRBV14 with TRBJ2-7; D assignment may be TRBD1 or TRBD2 (5 bases each). Germline loops: CDR1 SGHDN, CDR2 FVKESK. The CDR3 length is 15 residues. Trimming cost V 4 bases and J 2 bases, with 15 bases left between them. This CDR3 reads CASSLLTRGPYEQYF. Written as DNA, the CDR3 is TGTGCCAGCAGCCTCCTCACTAGGGGCCCCTACGAGCAGTACTTC.

V gene TRBV19 combines with J gene TRBJ1-1; 7 positions match TRBD1. There are 15 residues in the CDR3. The germline CDR1 and CDR2 sequences are LNHDA and SQIVND (reference sequence). With V trimmed by 5 bases and J by 1 base, 7 bases remained unmatched. CDR3 in amino acids: CASSRPDRRNTEAFF. DNA of the CDR3: TGTGCCAGTAGTCGACCGGACAGGCGGAACACTGAAGCTTTCTTT.

The V gene is TRBV7-3, the J gene TRBJ2-3, with 8 bases matching TRBD2. The germline V gene has CDR1 SGHTA and CDR2 FQGTGA. This CDR3 is 15 amino acids long. Germline trimming cut 5 bases from V and 6 bases from J; bases unmatched to any gene: 10. CDR3 DNA: TGTGCCAGCAGCCCCCAGAGCGGGGGACACGATACGCAGTATTTT. It encodes CASSPQSGGHDTQYF.

This sequence joins TRBV13 and TRBJ2-2; a weak D match, TRBD1 (6 bases). CDR3 size: 15 residues. The V gene lost 5 bases and the J gene lost 3 bases, with 13 bases spanning the gap. In germline, CDR1 is PRHDT, CDR2 FYEKMQ (reference sequence). CDR3 sequence (DNA): TGTGCCAGCAGCATCGGGACACCGGACACCGGGGAGCTGTTTTTT. This gives the protein CASSIGTPDTGELFF.

As DNA, the CDR3 is TGTGCCAGCAGCTTGGGTAGCGGATCTACAGATACGCAGTATTTT. Protein: CASSLGSGSTDTQYF. The chain employs TRBV5-4 and TRBJ2-3; a possible D gene is TRBD2 (6 bases). In germline, CDR1 is SGHNT, CDR2 YYREEE (reference sequence). V was shortened by 0 bases and J by 3 bases, with 11 bases between the two germline ends. This CDR3 has 15 amino acids.

V gene TRBV4-2 combines with J gene TRBJ1-1, with D hard to call. V was cut by 4 bases and J by 2 bases, with 11 bases left in between. This CDR3 comprises 14 residues. Germline assignment: CDR1 LGHNA and CDR2 YNFKEQ. CDR3 sequence (DNA): TGTGCCAGCAGCCGACCGGGATATAACACTGAAGCTTTCTTT. Its protein product is CASSRPGYNTEAFF.

The CDR3 loop is CASSHTGTGGADTQYF. The CDR3 bases are TGTGCCAGCAGCCATACCGGGACAGGGGGTGCAGATACGCAGTATTTT. V and J are TRBV3-1 and TRBJ2-3, with 11 bases identical to TRBD1. CDR1 is LGHDT, CDR2 YNNKEL, per germline (reference sequence). J lost 4 bases, V lost 3 bases, and 6 bases had no gene match. CDR3 length: 16 residues.

The J gene is TRBJ2-5, the V gene TRBV29-1; D may match TRBD1 or TRBD2 (6 bases each). Germline lookup yields CDR1 SQVTM and CDR2 ANQGSEA. There are 17 residues in the CDR3. V lost 4 bases and J lost 2, with 23 bases in between. The chain's CDR3 is CSVAGGQEDSLQETQYF. CDR3 sequence (DNA): TGCAGCGTTGCTGGAGGGCAGGAGGACAGTTTGCAAGAGACCCAGTACTTC.

The J gene is TRBJ2-5, the V gene TRBV20-1; D is undetermined. CDR3 length: 11 amino acids. V shed 4 bases and J shed 5 bases, with 8 bases lying between them. CDR1 is DFQATT, CDR2 SNEGSKA, per germline (reference sequence). The CDR3 spells CSATRSETQYF. CDR3 DNA: TGCAGTGCTACTAGGTCTGAGACCCAGTACTTC.

For the CDR3, the DNA is TGTGCCACCAGAGAAACCGGCACAGATACGCAGTATTTT. It codes for CATRETGTDTQYF. The rearrangement links TRBV12-3 or TRBV12-4 to TRBJ2-3; the D is unclear. Trimming pared 10 bases from V and 1 base from J, leaving 12 bases between. CDR3 size: 13 residues.

CDR3 loop: CASNRDYNLNTEAFF. CDR3 bases: TGTGCCAGCAATCGCGACTACAACCTGAACACTGAAGCTTTCTTT. The chain employs TRBV6-1 and TRBJ1-1; D is unclear. CDR1 MNHNS and CDR2 SASEGT come from the germline V gene. This CDR3 contains 15 residues. V dropped 7 bases and J dropped 0 bases, with 15 bases sitting between them.

V is TRBV6-5 and J is TRBJ2-3; D may be TRBD2 (5 bases). Germline assignment: CDR1 MNHEY and CDR2 SVGAGI. CDR3 length: 15 amino acids. Trimming took 2 bases from V and 4 from J, leaving 13 bases between them. This CDR3 is CASSYEGLLADTQYF. The CDR3 bases are TGTGCCAGCAGTTACGAGGGCCTACTCGCAGATACGCAGTATTTT.